The rows below give T cell receptor beta chains drawn from one sample of a study of blood T cell repertoires in COVID-19. Sequencing used immunoSEQ multiplex PCR; TCRdb keeps in-frame clones, though not all of them. The sample lists under 85,000 clones; roughly 80% were seen once. The material sequenced was peripheral blood. The receptors stem from a human donor in a cohort sampled during active COVID-19. CDR3s include the opening cysteine and the closing phenylalanine or tryptophan. The order of the fields is D gene, J gene, clone size, V gene, CDR3 protein, CDR3 DNA. A D gene is named only where the DNA matches it firmly. Clone sizes are given selectively: once, few, many, or a class where the clone is expanded.

- | TRBJ1-3 | - | TRBV14 | CASSPAGVSGNTIYF | TGTGCCAGCAGCCCCGCAGGGGTCTCTGGAAACACCATATATTTT
TRBD2 | TRBJ2-2 | - | TRBV7-3 | CASSLIGLGAISPGELFF | TGTGCCAGCAGCTTAATAGGACTAGGGGCGATTAGTCCCGGGGAGCTGTTTTTT
- | TRBJ2-7 | few | TRBV18 | CASSTREAYEQYF | TGTGCCAGCTCAACTAGGGAGGCCTACGAGCAGTACTTC
- | TRBJ1-5 | - | TRBV7-8 | CASSPWEGSNQPQHF | TGTGCCAGCAGCCCTTGGGAGGGTAGCAATCAGCCCCAGCATTTT
TRBD1 | TRBJ2-5 | - | TRBV27 | CASPLSPQGAETQYF | TGTGCCAGTCCCCTAAGCCCACAGGGGGCTGAGACCCAGTACTTC
TRBD2 | TRBJ2-7 | - | TRBV5-1 | CASSLTSGSYEQYF | TGCGCCAGCAGCCTGACTAGCGGGTCCTACGAGCAGTACTTC
- | TRBJ1-6 | - | TRBV2 | CASSQDSRNNSPLHF | TGTGCCAGCAGTCAAGACAGTAGGAATAATTCACCCCTCCACTTT
- | TRBJ2-1 | - | TRBV25-1 | CASSEMVGTLEQFF | TGTGCCAGCAGTGAAATGGTTGGGACTCTAGAGCAGTTCTTC
- | TRBJ1-2 | - | TRBV6-5 | CASSYSFRGDGYTF | TGTGCCAGCAGTTACTCTTTCAGGGGTGACGGCTACACCTTC
- | TRBJ1-4 | - | TRBV15 | CATSRDIQSNEKLFF | TGTGCCACCAGCAGAGATATTCAGTCTAATGAAAAACTGTTTTTT
- | TRBJ2-7 | - | TRBV4-2 | CASSQDEGGEQYF | TGTGCCAGCAGCCAAGACGAGGGAGGCGAGCAGTACTTC
- | TRBJ2-4 | few | TRBV5-6 | CASSPPSLGNIQYF | TGTGCCAGCAGCCCTCCTAGCCTTGGAAACATTCAGTACTTC
- | TRBJ2-7 | - | TRBV25-1 | CASSDTRSFGYEQYF | TGTGCCAGCAGTGACACAAGGAGCTTCGGCTACGAGCAGTACTTC
TRBD1 | TRBJ1-1 | once | TRBV6-2/TRBV6-3 | CASSPDRIMQAFF | TGTGCCAGCAGCCCGGACAGGATAATGCAAGCTTTCTTT
TRBD1 | TRBJ2-7 | - | TRBV3-1/TRBV3-2 | CASSPRDRGTYEQYF | TGTGCCAGCAGCCCCCGGGACAGGGGGACCTACGAGCAGTACTTC
- | TRBJ1-1 | - | TRBV4-3 | CASSQDPQYYNTEAFF | TGCGCCAGCAGCCAAGATCCCCAGTACTATAACACTGAAGCTTTCTTT
- | TRBJ2-6 | - | TRBV6-5 | CASKGVSGANVLTF | TGTGCCAGCAAGGGGGTATCTGGGGCCAACGTCCTGACTTTC
- | TRBJ1-2 | few | TRBV18 | CASSPRGDGYGYTF | TGTGCCAGCTCCCCGCGGGGGGACGGCTATGGCTACACCTTC
TRBD2 | TRBJ2-2 | - | TRBV7-7 | CASSPTGLAGGGTGELFF | TGTGCCAGCAGCCCGACCGGACTAGCGGGGGGGGGCACCGGGGAGCTGTTTTTT
- | TRBJ2-3 | - | TRBV19 | CASSAKPGAQTDTQYF | TGTGCCAGTAGTGCCAAACCGGGAGCCCAAACAGATACGCAGTATTTT
TRBD1 | TRBJ1-1 | - | TRBV11-2 | CASSLARGLGTEAFF | TGTGCCAGCAGCTTAGCCAGGGGGCTCGGCACTGAAGCTTTCTTT
TRBD1 | TRBJ1-2 | - | TRBV6-5 | CASSYLGGQGYGYTF | TGTGCCAGCAGTTACTTAGGGGGACAGGGCTATGGCTACACCTTC
TRBD2 | TRBJ2-7 | - | TRBV6-6 | CASRLIAGDSYEQYF | TGTGCCAGCAGGCTAATAGCGGGGGACTCCTACGAGCAGTACTTC
- | TRBJ2-4 | - | TRBV19 | CASSATDILAKNIQYF | TGTGCCAGTAGTGCCACAGACATACTAGCCAAAAACATTCAGTACTTC
- | TRBJ2-1 | few | TRBV30 | CAWSGGSGSYNEQFF | TGTGCCTGGAGTGGAGGGAGCGGCTCCTACAATGAGCAGTTCTTC
TRBD1 | TRBJ1-1 | - | TRBV4-1 | CASSNGGQKEAFF | TGCGCCAGCAGCAATGGGGGACAGAAGGAAGCTTTCTTT
- | TRBJ1-4 | - | TRBV2 | CASRVQGKGEKLFF | TGTGCCAGCAGAGTGCAGGGAAAGGGGGAAAAACTGTTTTTT
TRBD1 | TRBJ2-7 | - | TRBV5-1 | CASSSQTGSPYEQYF | TGCGCCAGCAGCTCCCAGACAGGGAGTCCCTACGAGCAGTACTTC
TRBD1 | TRBJ2-4 | - | TRBV27 | CASSSLAARGQGIQYF | TGTGCCAGCAGTTCACTCGCTGCCAGGGGGCAGGGCATTCAGTACTTC
TRBD1 | TRBJ1-4 | - | TRBV11-2 | CASSSPGTGNRGEKLFF | TGTGCCAGCAGCTCCCCCGGGACAGGGAACAGGGGTGAAAAACTGTTTTTT
- | TRBJ2-7 | - | TRBV9 | CASSPPDHEQYF | TGTGCCAGCAGCCCCCCAGATCACGAGCAGTACTTC
TRBD1 | TRBJ2-5 | - | TRBV27 | CASSPGQGNAETQYF | TGTGCCAGCAGCCCGGGACAGGGAAACGCAGAGACCCAGTACTTC
TRBD2 | TRBJ2-1 | - | TRBV11-3 | CASSRAGGLGEQFF | TGTGCCAGCAGCCGAGCGGGGGGCCTGGGTGAGCAGTTCTTC
- | TRBJ2-7 | - | TRBV5-4 | CASSLGVGPYEQYF | TGTGCCAGCAGCTTGGGAGTGGGGCCATACGAGCAGTACTTC
TRBD1 | TRBJ1-4 | - | TRBV2 | CASKYRGLGEKLFF | TGTGCCAGCAAATACAGGGGGCTCGGGGAAAAACTGTTTTTT
TRBD2 | TRBJ2-3 | - | TRBV7-8 | CASSAPGLAGGPQYF | TGTGCCAGCAGCGCCCCGGGACTAGCGGGTGGTCCGCAGTATTTT
- | TRBJ2-7 | - | TRBV2 | CASSAEGYEQYF | TGTGCCAGCAGTGCCGAGGGCTACGAGCAGTACTTC
- | TRBJ2-7 | few | TRBV5-1 | CASSLGQGFGEQYF | TGCGCCAGCAGCTTGGGGCAGGGTTTCGGGGAGCAGTACTTC
TRBD1 | TRBJ2-6 | few | TRBV5-3 | CARSWTGYQAGANVLTF | TGTGCCAGAAGCTGGACAGGATACCAGGCTGGGGCCAACGTCCTGACTTTC
- | TRBJ2-7 | - | TRBV6-1 | CASSEALGPHYEQYF | TGTGCCAGCAGTGAAGCGCTTGGGCCGCACTACGAGCAGTACTTC
TRBD1 | TRBJ1-1 | - | TRBV2 | CASRIQGPHF | TGTGCCAGCAGGATACAGGGGCCCCACTTT